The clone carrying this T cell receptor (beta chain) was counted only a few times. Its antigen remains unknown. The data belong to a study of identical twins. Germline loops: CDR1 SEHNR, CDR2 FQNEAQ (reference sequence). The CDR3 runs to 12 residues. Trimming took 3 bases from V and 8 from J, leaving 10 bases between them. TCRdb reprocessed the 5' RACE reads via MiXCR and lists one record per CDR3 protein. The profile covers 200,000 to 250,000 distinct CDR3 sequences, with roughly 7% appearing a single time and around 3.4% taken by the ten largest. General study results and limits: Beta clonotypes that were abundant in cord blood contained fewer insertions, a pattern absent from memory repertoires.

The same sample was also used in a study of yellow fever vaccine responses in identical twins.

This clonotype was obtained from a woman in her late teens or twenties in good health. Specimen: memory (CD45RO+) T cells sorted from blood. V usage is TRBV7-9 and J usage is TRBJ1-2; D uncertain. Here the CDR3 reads CASSFSGGGYTF. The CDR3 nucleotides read TGTGCCAGCAGCTTTTCGGGAGGAGGCTACACCTTC.